These 7 T cell receptor beta chains were all obtained from the same sample, sequenced in a study of blood T cell repertoires in COVID-19. TCRdb keeps only in-frame clones here, not all; method: immunoSEQ multiplex PCR. The sample comprises 250,000 to 300,000 clones, roughly 90% of which are singletons, and about 2.3% rests with the top ten. The specimen was PBMCs or T cells enriched from blood (not recorded which). The receptors stem from a woman aged 35 to 49 with acute COVID-19.

This chain links TRBV7-2 with TRBJ2-1, with 11 bases matching TRBD2. CDR1 is SGHTA, CDR2 FQGNSA, per germline. The CDR3 runs 16 residues. V lost 2 bases and J lost 7; bases outside the gene matches: 7. CDR3 loop: CASSLSVAGGQNEQFF. For the CDR3, the DNA is TGTGCCAGCAGCTTATCGGTAGCGGGGGGGCAAAATGAGCAGTTCTTC. The full variable domain, its missing parts supplied by reference TRBV7-2 and TRBJ2-1, is GAGVSQSPSNKVTEKGKDVELRCDPISGHTALYWYRQSLGQGLEFLIYFQGNSAPDKSGLPSDRFSAERTGGSVSTLTIQRTQQEDSAVYLCASSLSVAGGQNEQFFGPGTRLTVL.

The V call is TRBV30, the J call TRBJ2-7; D unclear. In germline, CDR1 is GTSNPN, CDR2 SVGIG (reference sequence). The CDR3 covers 11 residues. V dropped 4 bases and J dropped 2 bases, with 6 bases sitting between them. The CDR3 DNA follows: TGTGCCTGGAACAGCCCCTACGAGCAGTACTTC. Protein: CAWNSPYEQYF.

The rearrangement joins TRBV3-1 (or the pseudogene TRBV3-2) to TRBJ2-1; D is undetermined. Germline values: CDR1 LGHDT, CDR2 YNNKEL (reference sequence). The length of the CDR3 is 12 residues. Trimming cost V 0 bases and J 13 bases, with 10 bases left between them. In DNA, the CDR3 is TGTGCCAGCAGCCAAGATGTCCAGACTCAGTTCTTC. This gives the protein CASSQDVQTQFF.

The sample holds a few counts of this clone. This chain joins TRBV19 and TRBJ1-1; the match to TRBD1 covers 10 bases. From germline, CDR1 is LNHDA and CDR2 SQIVND (reference sequence). The trim removed 7 bases at V and 5 bases at J, leaving 16 bases unmatched. The CDR3 extends over 17 amino acids. CDR3 DNA sequence: TGTGCCAGTATCTCAACCGCGACAGGGGGCAGAAGAACTGAAGCTTTCTTT. Translated: CASISTATGGRRTEAFF. Complete variable domain (other parts from reference TRBV19 and TRBJ1-1): DGGITQSPKYLFRKEGQNVTLSCEQNLNHDAMYWYRQDPGQGLRLIYYSQIVNDFQKGDIAEGYSVSREKKESFPLTVTSAQKNPTAFYLCASISTATGGRRTEAFFGQGTRLTVV.

V and J are TRBV7-9 and TRBJ1-2; the match to TRBD1 covers 8 bases. In germline, CDR1 is SEHNR, CDR2 FQNEAQ (reference sequence). This CDR3 spans 16 amino acids. After removal of 5 bases from V and 4 bases from J, the junction contained 12 bases not matched to a gene. The CDR3 protein is CASSPLRGQGGYGYTF. The CDR3, as DNA: TGTGCCAGCAGCCCTCTACGAGGACAGGGTGGCTATGGCTACACCTTC.

The J gene is TRBJ2-7, the V gene TRBV2; 7 bases line up with TRBD1. The V gene end was trimmed by 5 bases and the J gene end by 2 bases; junction bases not matched to a gene: 6. This CDR3 spans 14 amino acids. Germline assignment: CDR1 SNHLY and CDR2 FYNNEI. The CDR3 here is CASSRQGSTYEQYF. Written as DNA, the CDR3 is TGTGCCAGCAGTCGACAGGGTTCCACCTACGAGCAGTACTTC.

V and J are TRBV10-1 and TRBJ1-6; 7 bases are a match to TRBD1. CDR3 length equals 16 residues. The V gene's germline CDR1 is WNHNN and CDR2 SYGVQD (reference sequence). V dropped 7 bases and J dropped 5; count of bases not matched to a gene: 11. The CDR3 DNA follows: TGCGCCAGCAACCTTTCCCGGGACAGAAATAATTCACCCCTCCACTTT. Translating it yields CASNLSRDRNNSPLHF.